The next 23 T cell receptor beta chains were all read from a single sample in a study of tumor-infiltrating lymphocytes in localized non-small cell lung cancer. Clones were read by immunoSEQ multiplex PCR, and TCRdb kept only the in-frame ones, dropping some. In the table there are around 24,000 clones, 60% to 75% of which are singletons. The sequenced material came from lung tumor tissue. These receptor sequences come from a human donor with non-small cell lung cancer.

The chain uses TRBV25-1 and TRBJ2-3; D possibly corresponds to TRBD1 (5 bases). Trimming cost V 4 bases and J 0 bases, with 17 bases left between them. The CDR3 is made up of 17 amino acids. Germline V lookup: CDR1 MGHDK, CDR2 SYGVNS. CDR3 nucleotides: TGTGCCAGCAGTGGGGGCTCCCCTTTGGGGAGCACAGATACGCAGTATTTT. This translates into CASSGGSPLGSTDTQYF.

V usage is TRBV10-1 and J usage is TRBJ2-3, with D possibly being TRBD1 (5 bases). The CDR3 covers 15 residues. CDR1 and CDR2 (germline): WNHNN, SYGVQD (reference sequence). V lost 0 bases and J lost 3, with 10 bases in between. The chain's CDR3 is CASSESHQGTDTQYF. The CDR3 DNA sequence: TGCGCCAGCAGTGAGTCTCACCAGGGAACAGATACGCAGTATTTT.

J is TRBJ1-1 and V is TRBV6-5; no clear D gene. The germline V gene has CDR1 MNHEY and CDR2 SVGAGI. This CDR3 is built from 14 residues. The germline V and J ends were trimmed by 1 base and 6 bases, with 12 bases remaining between them. DNA for the CDR3: TGTGCCAGCAGTTACTTCGGGCGCTTGGCTGAAGCTTTCTTT. Its protein is CASSYFGRLAEAFF.

The gene calls are TRBV28 and TRBJ1-5; D ambiguous. CDR1 MDHEN and CDR2 SYDVKM come from the germline V gene. This CDR3 is 11 amino acids long. V lost 11 bases to trimming and J lost 5 bases, with 10 bases between them. The CDR3, as DNA: TGTGCCGCCAGTTCGGATCAGCCCCAGCATTTT. It is translated as CAASSDQPQHF. Full variable domain (rest looked up from reference TRBV28 and TRBJ1-5): DVKVTQSSRYLVKRTGEKVFLECVQDMDHENMFWYRQDPGLGLRLIYFSYDVKMKEKGDIPEGYSVSREKKERFSLILESASTNQTSMYLCAASSDQPQHFGDGTRLSIL.

The chain combines TRBV19 with TRBJ1-2; tentative D call: TRBD1 (5 bases). Germline V gene data show CDR1 as LNHDA and CDR2 as SQIVND (reference sequence). This CDR3 has 14 residues. Trimming stripped 3 bases from V and 0 bases from J, with 8 bases between. The CDR3 sequence is CASSIGAANYGYTF. The CDR3 DNA reads TGTGCCAGTAGTATCGGGGCAGCTAACTATGGCTACACCTTC.

This clone turned up a few times. The gene calls are TRBV6-1 and TRBJ2-4, with D perhaps matching TRBD2 (6 bases). This CDR3 spans 13 amino acids. V lost 1 base and J lost 5, with 6 bases in between. Germline CDR1 reads MNHNS; CDR2 reads SASEGT. The CDR3 loop reads CASSEGEENIQYF. In DNA form, the CDR3 reads TGTGCCAGCAGTGAAGGGGAGGAAAACATTCAGTACTTC.

This clone was recorded only once. This chain connects TRBV28 to TRBJ1-1; TRBD1 aligns across 8 bases. Germline values: CDR1 MDHEN, CDR2 SYDVKM. V was clipped by 6 bases and J by 1 base; unmatched bases: 7. The CDR3 is 15 amino acids. The CDR3 DNA sequence: TGTGCCAGCAGACCTGACAGGGGACGGAACACTGAAGCTTTCTTT. Translated, it gives CASRPDRGRNTEAFF.

The chain couples TRBV5-4 to TRBJ2-7; 9 nucleotides align to TRBD2. In germline, CDR1 is SGHNT, CDR2 YYREEE (reference sequence). Trimming at V came to 1 base and at J to 5 bases, leaving 7 bases not matched to a gene. CDR3 length equals 15 residues. CDR3 sequence: CASSLFSGRTNEQYF. The CDR3 nucleotides read TGTGCCAGCAGCTTGTTCAGCGGGAGGACCAACGAGCAGTACTTC.

This chain uses TRBV7-9 with TRBJ2-7; 10 bases line up with TRBD2. This CDR3 is 16 amino acids long. Germline V gene data show CDR1 as SEHNR and CDR2 as FQNEAQ (reference sequence). V was clipped by 0 bases and J by 2 bases; unmatched bases: 4. The CDR3 protein is CASSLATSGNTYEQYF. The CDR3 DNA sequence: TGTGCCAGCAGCTTAGCAACTAGCGGGAATACCTACGAGCAGTACTTC.

The chain uses TRBV5-1 and TRBJ2-1, with 11 bases aligning to TRBD2. V lost 0 bases to trimming and J lost 6 bases; unmatched junction nucleotides: 5. Looked up from germline, CDR1 is SGHRS and CDR2 is YFSETQ. The CDR3 is 16 residues long. The CDR3 loop is CASSLAPLAGGNEQFF. In DNA form, the CDR3 reads TGCGCCAGCAGCTTGGCCCCCCTAGCGGGAGGCAATGAGCAGTTCTTC. Together with reference TRBV5-1 and TRBJ2-1, the CDR3 gives the full variable domain: KAGVTQTPRYLIKTRGQQVTLSCSPISGHRSVSWYQQTPGQGLQFLFEYFSETQRNKGNFPGRFSGRQFSNSRSEMNVSTLELGDSALYLCASSLAPLAGGNEQFFGPGTRLTVL.

The V call is TRBV11-2, the J call TRBJ2-3; D tentatively fits TRBD1 or TRBD2 (5 bases each). This CDR3 region has 15 residues. Germline V gives CDR1 SGHAT, CDR2 FQNNGV. V lost 0 bases to trimming and J lost 1 base, with 8 bases between them. The CDR3 coding sequence is TGTGCCAGCAGCTTAGATGGGGGAGGCACAGATACGCAGTATTTT. Protein product: CASSLDGGGTDTQYF.

This rearrangement joins TRBV30 to TRBJ1-1; D unresolved. Germline V CDR1 and CDR2: GTSNPN, SVGIG (reference sequence). With 4 bases removed from V and 3 bases from J, the gap between germline ends came to 9 bases. This CDR3 is 12 amino acids long. The CDR3: CAWKREYTEAFF. The CDR3 nucleotides read TGTGCCTGGAAACGGGAGTACACTGAAGCTTTCTTT.

The chain employs TRBV15 and TRBJ1-2; weak D call: TRBD1 (6 bases). The V gene's germline CDR1 is LNHNV and CDR2 YYDKDF (reference sequence). The V gene lost 0 bases and the J gene lost 5 bases, with 10 bases spanning the gap. The CDR3 contains 14 residues. The CDR3: CATSRDRGGYGYTF. CDR3 coding DNA: TGTGCCACCAGCAGAGACAGGGGAGGGTATGGCTACACCTTC.

This chain joins TRBV5-1 and TRBJ2-3; D possibly corresponds to TRBD2 (5 bases). This CDR3 comprises 15 residues. The germline V gene has CDR1 SGHRS and CDR2 YFSETQ. Between the trimmed V and J ends, which lost 0 bases and 4 bases, there was a span of 12 bases. Here the CDR3 reads CASSLAGKGADTQYF. CDR3 DNA sequence: TGCGCCAGCAGCTTGGCGGGGAAGGGCGCAGATACGCAGTATTTT.

This rearrangement joins TRBV5-1 to TRBJ2-3, with D uncertain. V was pared by 0 bases and J by 4 bases, with 12 bases between. The CDR3 is 15 amino acids. Looked up from germline, CDR1 is SGHRS and CDR2 is YFSETQ. The CDR3 coding sequence is TGCGCCAGCAGCTTGGCCGTAGGAGATGCAGATACGCAGTATTTT. This encodes CASSLAVGDADTQYF.

The V call is TRBV7-3, the J call TRBJ2-1; perhaps TRBD2 as D (5 bases). The CDR3 extends over 14 amino acids. CDR1 SGHTA and CDR2 FQGTGA come from the germline V gene. V was clipped by 5 bases and J by 7 bases, with 15 bases between them. The CDR3 protein is CASSRDAGLNEQFF. CDR3 sequence (DNA): TGTGCCAGCAGCAGAGACGCGGGCCTTAATGAGCAGTTCTTC.

As DNA, the CDR3 is TGTGCCAGCACTGGAGGACTAGCGGAGGTGCAGTACTTC. This sequence encodes CASTGGLAEVQYF. V is TRBV2 and J is TRBJ2-7; TRBD2 agrees at 10 bases. CDR3 size: 13 residues. From germline, CDR1 is SNHLY and CDR2 FYNNEI. Trimming at V came to 7 bases and at J to 9 bases, leaving 9 bases not matched to a gene.

The chain carries TRBV18 and TRBJ1-5, with 7 nucleotides matching TRBD1. V lost 3 bases to trimming and J lost 4 bases; unmatched junction nucleotides: 3. The germline V gene encodes CDR1 KGHSH and CDR2 LQKENI. This CDR3 is 14 amino acids long. CDR3 DNA: TGTGCCAGCTCACCCGCGACAGGGAATCAGCCCCAGCATTTT. As protein: CASSPATGNQPQHF.

The V call is TRBV9, the J call TRBJ1-2; maybe TRBD1 (6 bases). Germline CDR1 and CDR2: SGDLS and YYNGEE. The CDR3 loop spans 16 amino acids. V gave up 0 bases and J gave up 0 bases, with 12 bases separating them. CDR3 residues: CASSVGGTPANYGYTF. The CDR3 DNA sequence: TGTGCCAGCAGCGTAGGAGGGACACCGGCTAACTATGGCTACACCTTC.

The gene calls are TRBV6-1 and TRBJ2-6, with D tentatively TRBD2 (5 bases). This CDR3 is built from 15 residues. Germline-derived CDR1 and CDR2 are MNHNS and SASEGT. Trimming took off 5 bases at V and 0 bases at J, with 8 bases between the two ends. This CDR3 reads CASSPRGSGANVLTF. The CDR3, as DNA: TGTGCCAGCAGTCCCCGGGGCTCTGGGGCCAACGTCCTGACTTTC.

This clone showed up just once. The rearrangement links TRBV5-1 to TRBJ2-7; TRBD2 aligns across 11 bases. This CDR3 region has 15 residues. After removal of 0 bases from V and 2 bases from J, the junction contained 1 base not matched to a gene. Per the germline V gene, CDR1 is SGHRS and CDR2 is YFSETQ. The CDR3 nucleotides are TGCGCCAGCAGCTTGGGGGGACTAGCGGCCTACGAGCAGTACTTC. Protein product: CASSLGGLAAYEQYF.

The V gene is TRBV11-2, the J gene TRBJ1-1; TRBD1 is a possible D gene (5 bases). V was shortened by 1 base and J by 11 bases, with 14 bases between the two germline ends. The CDR3 runs 13 residues. Germline V lookup: CDR1 SGHAT, CDR2 FQNNGV. CDR3 sequence: CASSLGTQGIAFF. DNA for the CDR3: TGTGCCAGCAGCTTAGGGACGCAGGGAATCGCTTTCTTT.

V and J are TRBV11-1 and TRBJ2-7; D is tentatively TRBD1 or TRBD2 (5 bases each). The ends were cut back, 5 bases at V and 4 bases at J, with 18 bases in the middle. This CDR3 has 15 residues. Germline-derived CDR1 and CDR2 are SGHAT and FQDESV (reference sequence). CDR3 loop: CASSPPGTLSYEQYF. The DNA of the CDR3 is TGTGCCAGCAGCCCCCCCGGGACCCTTTCATACGAGCAGTACTTC.